This entry concerns a single T cell receptor (beta chain). The table came from immunoSEQ multiplex PCR; TCRdb's copy has only in-frame clones and leaves some out. Among 55,000 to 75,000 clones listed, about 80% were seen once. The sample belongs to a study of blood T cell repertoires in COVID-19. Study overall: Researchers got acute and convalescent COVID-19 samples from the United States, Italy and Spain. T cells, B-cell-depleted T cells, or PBMCs supplied cDNA or gDNA.

Looked up from germline, CDR1 is ENHRY and CDR2 is SYGVKD. The CDR3 runs to 15 residues. Unmatched junction bases numbered 3, after V lost 6 bases and J lost 2 bases. The chain is built from TRBV10-3 and TRBJ2-1, with 11 bases matching TRBD2. Sequencing was carried out using peripheral blood. This receptor was identified in an elderly man with active or convalescent COVID-19. In DNA, the CDR3 is TGTGCCATCAGGATACTAGCGGGAGCCTACAATGAGCAGTTCTTC. Translated, it gives CAIRILAGAYNEQFF.